This TCR beta chain was identified during a study of blood T cell repertoires in COVID-19. The overall study: PBMCs, B-cell-depleted T cells, or T cells were the source of the cDNA or gDNA that made up the material.

Sequencing was performed with immunoSEQ multiplex PCR; in TCRdb, only in-frame clones are kept and a portion is missing. The sample lists approximately 49,000 clones, around 81% seen once, with about 22% in the top ten. This CDR3 spans 14 amino acids. Germline V gives CDR1 LNHDA, CDR2 SQIVND (reference sequence). V was clipped by 7 bases and J by 5 bases; unmatched bases: 8. This sequence originates from a woman of 80 years or more with COVID-19, enrolled during active disease. The rearrangement joins TRBV19 to TRBJ2-7; TRBD1 matches 10 bases. The sequencing sample was made of peripheral blood. The CDR3 bases are TGTGCCAGTAAGATCGGGACAGGGGTCCACGAGCAGTACTTC. As protein: CASKIGTGVHEQYF.